This T cell receptor (beta chain) is drawn from a study of T cells in localized non-small cell lung cancer. Sequencing was performed with immunoSEQ multiplex PCR; in TCRdb, only in-frame clones are kept and a portion is missing. The sample consists of about 24,000 clones, around 90% of them appearing once. Of note for this clone: Antigen: not known.

General study results and limits: With higher T cell density in blood came longer overall survival. Because researchers sequenced only one region of the tumor, heterogeneity is still possible. Uninvolved adjacent lung, not tumor, had the highest T cell clonality. Median detection of top 100 tumor clones in adjacent lung was over 45 clones.

With 4 bases removed from V and 8 bases from J, the gap between germline ends came to 14 bases. CDR3 length: 13 residues. Germline loops: CDR1 MNHNY, CDR2 SVGAGI (reference sequence). The sample in question was peripheral blood, obtained before any cancer treatment. This clonotype was obtained from a man aged 40 to 70 with stage I squamous cell lung carcinoma. The chain carries TRBV6-6 and TRBJ1-2; no definite D call. CDR3 sequence (DNA): TGTGCCAGCAGTTTTACGACGGTTGCGGGCTACACCTTC. Translated: CASSFTTVAGYTF.